This passage covers 28 T cell receptor beta chains from one sample sequenced in a study of T cell responses to AZD1222 COVID-19 vaccine. The data were produced by immunoSEQ multiplex PCR, yet TCRdb's version contains in-frame clones alone and is incomplete. The table has around 170,000 clones, 80% to 95% seen once. Specimen: peripheral blood, collected 28 days after the second AZD1222 dose. The receptor set was obtained from an adult who received the AZD1222 COVID-19 vaccine.

V usage is TRBV19 and J usage is TRBJ2-1; D tentatively fits TRBD1 or TRBD2 (5 bases each). The germline CDR1 and CDR2 sequences are LNHDA and SQIVND (reference sequence). The CDR3 covers 13 residues. Trimming shortened V by 2 bases and J by 7 bases, and 9 bases separated the two germline ends. The CDR3 DNA is TGTGCCAGTAGTATAATTGAGGGGAATGAGCAGTTCTTC. As protein: CASSIIEGNEQFF.

This chain links TRBV28 with TRBJ1-2; possible D gene TRBD1, 6 bases. V was cut by 5 bases and J by 7 bases, with 17 bases left in between. The germline gives CDR1 MDHEN, CDR2 SYDVKM. The CDR3 spans 14 residues. CDR3 DNA sequence: TGTGCCAGCAGTACAACGGGGGGCCTACGTGGCTACACCTTC. Translating it yields CASSTTGGLRGYTF.

The chain combines TRBV7-2 with TRBJ2-5; no definite D call. There are 11 residues in the CDR3. V gave up 6 bases and J gave up 3 bases, with 5 bases separating them. Per the germline V gene, CDR1 is SGHTA and CDR2 is FQGNSA. CDR3 bases: TGTGCCAGCAGGTGGGAAGAGACCCAGTACTTC. This translates into CASRWEETQYF.

The V call is TRBV10-1, the J call TRBJ1-1; a possible D gene is TRBD1 (5 bases). V was pared by 8 bases and J by 1 base, with 11 bases between. CDR3 length: 13 residues. CDR1 WNHNN and CDR2 SYGVQD come from the germline V gene (reference sequence). The CDR3 here is CASQGPQNTEAFF. The CDR3 nucleotides are TGCGCCAGCCAGGGCCCCCAGAACACTGAAGCTTTCTTT.

This sequence joins TRBV7-6 and TRBJ2-7; D perhaps matches TRBD1 (5 bases). Germline assignment: CDR1 SGHVS and CDR2 FNYEAQ. V lost 6 bases, J lost 10 bases, and 19 bases lay in between. The CDR3 has 13 amino acids. The CDR3 loop is CASRQDTGSLQYF. The CDR3 region has the DNA TGTGCCAGCAGACAGGATACCGGGTCCCTACAGTACTTC.

In this sample, this clone turned up once. The genes are TRBV7-2 and TRBJ1-2; D is perhaps TRBD1 (5 bases). V lost 4 bases and J 5 bases, leaving 11 bases between the germline ends. The germline V gene has CDR1 SGHTA and CDR2 FQGNSA. This CDR3 region has 13 residues. The CDR3 DNA sequence: TGTGCCAGCAGCTCCCCCGGGACGTATGGCTACACCTTC. This codes for CASSSPGTYGYTF.

V gene TRBV10-3 combines with J gene TRBJ1-2, with 7 bases matching TRBD1. This CDR3 has 11 residues. V gave up 6 bases and J gave up 8 bases; unmatched junction bases: 3. The V gene's germline CDR1 is ENHRY and CDR2 SYGVKD. This CDR3 reads CAISDREGYTF. Written as DNA, the CDR3 is TGTGCCATCAGCGACAGGGAAGGCTACACCTTC.

CDR3 in DNA: TGTGCCAGCAAGCAGGGAGGCCATGGCTACACCTTC. Protein product: CASKQGGHGYTF. The rearrangement uses TRBV2 and TRBJ1-2, with D perhaps matching TRBD1 (5 bases). The ends were cut back, 7 bases at V and 6 bases at J, with 12 bases in the middle. The CDR3 covers 12 residues. Germline values: CDR1 SNHLY, CDR2 FYNNEI.

The chain carries TRBV7-2 and TRBJ2-1; unclear D gene. V was cut by 1 base and J by 7 bases, with 11 bases left in between. The CDR3 length is 14 residues. The germline V gene has CDR1 SGHTA and CDR2 FQGNSA. CDR3: CASSLGGQRNEQFF. The CDR3 DNA is TGTGCCAGCAGCTTAGGTGGCCAAAGAAATGAGCAGTTCTTC.

The CDR3 loop is CASSLGGTDYGYTF. The CDR3 region has the DNA TGTGCCAGCAGCTTGGGGGGAACAGACTATGGCTACACCTTC. The chain combines TRBV7-8 with TRBJ1-2, with D possibly matching TRBD1 (5 bases). From germline, CDR1 is SGHVS and CDR2 FQNEAQ. V lost 3 bases and J 3 bases, leaving 11 bases between the germline ends. There are 14 residues in the CDR3.

The chain employs TRBV11-2 and TRBJ2-2; 8 bases are shared with TRBD1. Germline CDR1 SGHAT, CDR2 FQNNGV. Trimming cost V 3 bases and J 6 bases; bases outside gene matches: 6. CDR3 size: 15 residues. CDR3 sequence (DNA): TGTGCCAGCAGCTTCATCCAGGGGGCAGCCGGGGAGCTGTTTTTT. This translates into CASSFIQGAAGELFF.

This clone was observed a single time. For the CDR3, the DNA is TGTGCCAGCAGCTTTACAGGGGGGTCGGACACCGGGGAGCTGTTTTTT. This encodes CASSFTGGSDTGELFF. The chain joins TRBV7-2 to TRBJ2-2, with 8 bases lining up with TRBD1. CDR1 is SGHTA, CDR2 FQGNSA, per germline. The CDR3 extends over 16 amino acids. The V and J ends lost 3 bases and 3 bases, in that order; junction bases with no gene match: 6.

This sequence joins TRBV7-9 and TRBJ1-4; no clear D. The CDR3 has 17 amino acids. The V and J ends lost 0 bases and 0 bases respectively, with 11 bases between them. Germline V lookup: CDR1 SEHNR, CDR2 FQNEAQ (reference sequence). This CDR3 is CASSLASSGATNEKLFF. The DNA for the CDR3 is TGTGCCAGCAGCTTAGCGAGCAGCGGAGCAACTAATGAAAAACTGTTTTTT.

The rearrangement joins TRBV12-3 or TRBV12-4 to TRBJ1-5, with D uncertain. V was trimmed by 5 bases and J by 9 bases, leaving 11 bases between them. CDR3 length: 12 amino acids. The chain's CDR3 is CASSTGRLPQHF. The DNA of the CDR3 is TGTGCCAGCAGTACCGGGCGTCTGCCCCAGCATTTT.

This chain joins TRBV27 and TRBJ1-3; no definite D call. V lost 7 bases and J 4 bases, leaving 11 bases between the germline ends. The germline gives CDR1 MNHEY, CDR2 SMNVEV (reference sequence). The CDR3 is made up of 13 amino acids. DNA of the CDR3: TGTGCCAGCACCGAGGGAACCGGAAACACCATATATTTT. It is translated as CASTEGTGNTIYF.

This clone has a single count. This chain uses TRBV6-6 with TRBJ2-5; 11 positions match TRBD2. Germline-derived CDR1 and CDR2 are MNHNY and SVGAGI (reference sequence). There are 16 residues in the CDR3. V trimming: 4 bases; J trimming: 5 bases; junction bases outside the gene matches: 9. The CDR3 DNA sequence: TGTGCCAGCAGTTTCCATAGCGGGAGGGCCGGGGAGACCCAGTACTTC. This sequence encodes CASSFHSGRAGETQYF.

The V gene is TRBV6-6, the J gene TRBJ2-2; a weak D match, TRBD2 (6 bases). Per germline, CDR1 MNHNY and CDR2 SVGAGI (reference sequence). The CDR3 consists of 16 residues. V was shortened by 5 bases and J by 2 bases, with 15 bases between the two germline ends. The CDR3 sequence is CASSPGGSINTGELFF. Written as DNA, the CDR3 is TGTGCCAGCAGTCCCGGGGGTAGCATAAACACCGGGGAGCTGTTTTTT.

The chain couples TRBV6-6 to TRBJ1-2; the D gene is possibly TRBD1 (5 bases). The CDR3 totals 15 residues. The V end was cut by 6 bases, the J end by 1 base, with 15 bases between. Germline lookup yields CDR1 MNHNY and CDR2 SVGAGI (reference sequence). The CDR3 nucleotides are TGTGCCAGCAGGATAGACAGCAACAATAACTATGGCTACACCTTC. Translated: CASRIDSNNNYGYTF.

Only a few counts were recorded for this clone. CDR3 nucleotide sequence: TGTGCCAGTAGTATAGGGCTGCGGGCCGGGGAGCTGTTTTTT. It codes for CASSIGLRAGELFF. This chain connects TRBV19 to TRBJ2-2; TRBD2 might be the D (5 bases). This CDR3 is built from 14 residues. CDR1 is LNHDA and CDR2 is SQIVND in the germline V gene (reference sequence). Trimming removed 1 base at V and 6 bases at J, with 9 bases between. Complete variable domain (other parts from reference TRBV19 and TRBJ2-2): DGGITQSPKYLFRKEGQNVTLSCEQNLNHDAMYWYRQDPGQGLRLIYYSQIVNDFQKGDIAEGYSVSREKKESFPLTVTSAQKNPTAFYLCASSIGLRAGELFFGEGSRLTVL.

The genes are TRBV29-1 and TRBJ2-7; 10 positions agree with TRBD1. Germline CDR1 and CDR2: SQVTM and ANQGSEA. The CDR3 is 13 residues long. Germline trimming cut 3 bases from V and 4 bases from J; bases unmatched to any gene: 3. The CDR3 sequence is CSVEKDRGYEQYF. The CDR3 nucleotides read TGCAGCGTTGAGAAGGACAGGGGGTACGAGCAGTACTTC.

The chain couples TRBV28 to TRBJ2-7, with D tentatively TRBD1 or TRBD2 (6 bases each). Trimming took off 1 base at V and 6 bases at J, with 22 bases between the two ends. The germline V gene encodes CDR1 MDHEN and CDR2 SYDVKM. This CDR3 comprises 17 residues. CDR3 bases: TGTGCCAGCAGTTTATTCCCTGGGAAAGGAGGGGGTGGCGAGCAGTACTTC. Translation: CASSLFPGKGGGGEQYF.

The chain links TRBV5-1 to TRBJ1-1; unclear D gene. The CDR3 loop spans 14 amino acids. Trimming pared 3 bases from V and 1 base from J, leaving 10 bases between. Germline V lookup: CDR1 SGHRS, CDR2 YFSETQ. The CDR3 DNA follows: TGCGCCAGCAGCTCGAAGGTGGAGAACACTGAAGCTTTCTTT. This gives the protein CASSSKVENTEAFF.

In its sample, this clone was seen once. V usage is TRBV18 and J usage is TRBJ2-7; 9 bases align to TRBD1. The germline gives CDR1 KGHSH, CDR2 LQKENI. The V gene end was trimmed by 6 bases and the J gene end by 6 bases; junction bases not matched to a gene: 9. The CDR3 has 14 amino acids. The CDR3 bases are TGTGCCAGCTCGCCCGGGACAGGGAGTTTCGAGCAGTACTTC. Residues: CASSPGTGSFEQYF.

V and J are TRBV14 and TRBJ2-1; 7 bases fit TRBD1. This CDR3 has 13 residues. Germline V CDR1 and CDR2: SGHDN, FVKESK. With V trimmed by 0 bases and J by 15 bases, 8 bases remained unmatched. CDR3 region: CASSQDRGLIPFF. CDR3 coding DNA: TGTGCCAGCAGCCAAGATAGGGGGCTCATCCCGTTCTTC. Supplemented by reference TRBV14 and TRBJ2-1, the full variable domain reads EAGVTQFPSHSVIEKGQTVTLRCDPISGHDNLYWYRRVMGKEIKFLLHFVKESKQDESGMPNNRFLAERTGGTYSTLKVQPAELEDSGVYFCASSQDRGLIPFFGPGTRLTVL.

The chain recombines TRBV11-2 with TRBJ1-1, with D possibly TRBD1 on 5 matching bases. Trimming removed 1 base from V and 4 bases from J, with 13 bases in between. The CDR3 covers 15 residues. In germline, CDR1 is SGHAT, CDR2 FQNNGV. The CDR3 DNA follows: TGTGCCAGCAGCTTAGGGTGGCGGGGGAGCACTGAAGCTTTCTTT. Translating it yields CASSLGWRGSTEAFF.

This clone was counted once. The chain uses TRBV3-1 (or the pseudogene TRBV3-2) and TRBJ2-7; TRBD2 is a possible D gene (6 bases). The V gene lost 3 bases and the J gene lost 5 bases, with 23 bases spanning the gap. Germline assignment: CDR1 LGHDT and CDR2 YNNKEL (reference sequence). The CDR3 has 17 residues. The CDR3 DNA is TGTGCCAGCAGCCATCTAGGGGCCCCAGCTAGCGTTCACGAGCAGTACTTC. Residues: CASSHLGAPASVHEQYF.

The sample holds one count of this clone. The CDR3 loop is CASSVREGTLSYNSPLHF. CDR3 DNA: TGTGCCAGCAGCGTACGGGAGGGCACCCTCTCCTATAATTCACCCCTCCACTTT. This sequence joins TRBV7-8 and TRBJ1-6; no definite D call. Germline-derived CDR1 and CDR2 are SGHVS and FQNEAQ. Trimming pared 5 bases from V and 0 bases from J, leaving 17 bases between. The CDR3 runs 18 residues. Supplemented by reference TRBV7-8 and TRBJ1-6, the full variable domain reads GAGVSQSPRYKVAKRGQDVALRCDPISGHVSLFWYQQALGQGPEFLTYFQNEAQLDKSGLPSDRFFAERPEGSVSTLKIQRTQQEDSAVYLCASSVREGTLSYNSPLHFGNGTRLTVT.

With respect to this clone: This sample includes further DNA sequences coding for the same CDR3. The rearrangement uses TRBV9 and TRBJ1-6; perhaps TRBD1 as D (5 bases). CDR1 and CDR2 (germline): SGDLS, YYNGEE. The CDR3 has 14 residues. Trimming pared 2 bases from V and 4 bases from J, leaving 7 bases between. This CDR3 is CASSVQGYNSPLHF. Written as DNA, the CDR3 is TGTGCCAGCAGCGTGCAGGGTTATAATTCACCCCTCCACTTT.